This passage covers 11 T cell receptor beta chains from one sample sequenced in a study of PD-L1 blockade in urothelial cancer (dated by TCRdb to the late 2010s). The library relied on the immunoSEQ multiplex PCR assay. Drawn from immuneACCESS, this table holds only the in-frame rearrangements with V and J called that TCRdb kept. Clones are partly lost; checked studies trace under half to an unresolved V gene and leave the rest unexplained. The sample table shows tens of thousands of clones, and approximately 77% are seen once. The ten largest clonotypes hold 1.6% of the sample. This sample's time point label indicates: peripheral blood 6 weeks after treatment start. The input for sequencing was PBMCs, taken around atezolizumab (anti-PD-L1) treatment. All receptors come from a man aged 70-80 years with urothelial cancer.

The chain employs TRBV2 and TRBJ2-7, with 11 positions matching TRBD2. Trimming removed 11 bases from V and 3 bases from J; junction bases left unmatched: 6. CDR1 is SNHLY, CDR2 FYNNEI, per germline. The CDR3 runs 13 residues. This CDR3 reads CAGASGRSYEQYF. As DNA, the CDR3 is TGTGCCGGGGCTAGCGGGAGGAGCTACGAGCAGTACTTC.

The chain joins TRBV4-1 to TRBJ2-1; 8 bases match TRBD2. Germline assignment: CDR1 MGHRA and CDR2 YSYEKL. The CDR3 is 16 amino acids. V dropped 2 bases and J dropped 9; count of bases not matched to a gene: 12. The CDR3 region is CASSQKRESGVGEQFF. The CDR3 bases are TGCGCCAGCAGCCAAAAGCGGGAGAGTGGGGTCGGTGAGCAGTTCTTC.

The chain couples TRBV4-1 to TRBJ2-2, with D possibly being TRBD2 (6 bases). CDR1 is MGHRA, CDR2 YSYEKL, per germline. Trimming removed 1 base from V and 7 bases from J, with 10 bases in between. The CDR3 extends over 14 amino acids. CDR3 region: CASSQGSEGGELFF. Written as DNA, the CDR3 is TGCGCCAGCAGCCAAGGGTCGGAGGGCGGGGAGCTGTTTTTT.

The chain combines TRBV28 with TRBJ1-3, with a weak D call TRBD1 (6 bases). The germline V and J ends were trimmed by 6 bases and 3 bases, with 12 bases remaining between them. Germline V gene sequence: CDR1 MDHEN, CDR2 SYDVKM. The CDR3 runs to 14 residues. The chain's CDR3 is CASSLGQRGNTIYF. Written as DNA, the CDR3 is TGTGCCAGCAGCCTCGGACAGCGTGGAAACACCATATATTTT.

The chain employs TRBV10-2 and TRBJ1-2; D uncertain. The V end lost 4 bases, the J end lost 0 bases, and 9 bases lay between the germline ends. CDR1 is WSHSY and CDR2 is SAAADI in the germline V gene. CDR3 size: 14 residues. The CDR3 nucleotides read TGCGCCAGCAGTGTGAAGGAGTCTAACTATGGCTACACCTTC. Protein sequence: CASSVKESNYGYTF.

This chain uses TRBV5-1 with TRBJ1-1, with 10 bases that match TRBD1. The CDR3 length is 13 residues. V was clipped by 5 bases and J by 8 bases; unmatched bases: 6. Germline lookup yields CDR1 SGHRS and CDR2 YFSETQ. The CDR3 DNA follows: TGCGCCAGCAGTTCGACAGGGGGCGCGGAAGCTTTCTTT. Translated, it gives CASSSTGGAEAFF.

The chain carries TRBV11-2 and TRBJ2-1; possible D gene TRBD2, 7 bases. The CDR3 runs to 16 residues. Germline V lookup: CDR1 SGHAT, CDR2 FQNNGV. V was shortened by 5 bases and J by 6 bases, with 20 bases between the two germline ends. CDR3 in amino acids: CASSPLGRGFGNEQFF. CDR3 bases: TGTGCCAGCAGCCCCTTGGGGAGGGGGTTCGGCAATGAGCAGTTCTTC.

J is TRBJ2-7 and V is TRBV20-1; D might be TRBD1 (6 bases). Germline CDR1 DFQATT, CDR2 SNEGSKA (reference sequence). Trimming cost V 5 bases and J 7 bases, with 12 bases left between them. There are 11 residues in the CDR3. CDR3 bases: TGCAGTGCTCCCCGACAGGATGAGCAGTACTTC. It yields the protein CSAPRQDEQYF.

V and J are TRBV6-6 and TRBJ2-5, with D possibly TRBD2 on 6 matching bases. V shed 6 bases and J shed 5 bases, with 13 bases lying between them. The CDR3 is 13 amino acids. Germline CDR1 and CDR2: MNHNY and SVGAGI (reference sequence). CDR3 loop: CASSNMEGETQYF. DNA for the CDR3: TGTGCCAGCAGCAATATGGAGGGGGAGACCCAGTACTTC.

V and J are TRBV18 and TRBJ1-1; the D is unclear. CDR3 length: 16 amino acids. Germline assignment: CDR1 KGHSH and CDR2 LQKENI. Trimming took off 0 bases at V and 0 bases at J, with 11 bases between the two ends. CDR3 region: CASSPPHLNMNTEAFF. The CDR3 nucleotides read TGTGCCAGCTCACCACCGCATCTCAACATGAACACTGAAGCTTTCTTT.

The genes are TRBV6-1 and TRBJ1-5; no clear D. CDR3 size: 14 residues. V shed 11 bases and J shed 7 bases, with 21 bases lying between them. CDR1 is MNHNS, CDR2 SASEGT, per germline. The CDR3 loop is CACQLVTANQPQHF. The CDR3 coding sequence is TGTGCCTGTCAACTGGTGACTGCGAACCAGCCCCAGCATTTT.